This section outlines one T cell receptor (beta chain) sequence together with its context. Its antigen is as yet unknown. With 60 Vbeta and 13 Jbeta primers, the PCR was carried out. Generated by immunoSEQ multiplex PCR, the TCRdb table keeps only in-frame clones and is missing some. The sample holds roughly 74,000 clones; 78% are singletons and the top ten take approximately 1.6%. These data come from a study of cytomegalovirus exposure and HLA in healthy donors. Per germline, CDR1 SGDLS and CDR2 YYNGEE. V was cut by 4 bases and J by 4 bases, with 29 bases left in between. The CDR3 contains 19 residues. Study findings and constraints: Because they were indistinguishable, some V segments, including TRBV6-2 and TRBV6-3, were excluded. Trimming of TCR beta V- and J-genes showed a link, identified in a later analysis, to a missense DCLRE1C variant. An observed cluster of highly shared sequence variants was recorded as a likely sequencing artifact.

The V call is TRBV9, the J call TRBJ1-1, with a weak D call TRBD1 (6 bases). This TCR was sampled from a man aged 35 to 55 in good health and CMV-seronegative. The specimen was PBMCs. The CDR3 here is CASSSWQGTRGNLFTEAFF. The DNA of the CDR3 is TGTGCCAGCAGCTCCTGGCAGGGGACGCGGGGGAATTTGTTCACTGAAGCTTTCTTT.